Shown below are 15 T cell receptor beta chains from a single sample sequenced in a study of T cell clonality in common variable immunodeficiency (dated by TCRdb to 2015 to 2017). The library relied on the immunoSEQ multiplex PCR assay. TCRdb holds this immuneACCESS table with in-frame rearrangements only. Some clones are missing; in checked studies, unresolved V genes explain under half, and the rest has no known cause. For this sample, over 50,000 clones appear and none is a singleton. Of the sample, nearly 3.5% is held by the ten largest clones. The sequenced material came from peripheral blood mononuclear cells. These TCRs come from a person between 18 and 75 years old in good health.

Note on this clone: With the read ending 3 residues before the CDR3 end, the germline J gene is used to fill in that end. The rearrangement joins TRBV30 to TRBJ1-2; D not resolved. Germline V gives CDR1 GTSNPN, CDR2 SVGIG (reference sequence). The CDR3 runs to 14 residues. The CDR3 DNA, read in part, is TGTGCCTGGAGAACTAGCGGGAGACTTTACGAC. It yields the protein CAWRTSGRLYD. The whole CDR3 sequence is CAWRTSGRLYDYTF.

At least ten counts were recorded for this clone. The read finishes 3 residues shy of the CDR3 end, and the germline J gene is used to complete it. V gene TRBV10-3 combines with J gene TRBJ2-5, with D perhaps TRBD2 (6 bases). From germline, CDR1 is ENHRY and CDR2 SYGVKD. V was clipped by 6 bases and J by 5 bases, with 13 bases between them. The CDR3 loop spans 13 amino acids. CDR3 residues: CAIRGDSAETQYF. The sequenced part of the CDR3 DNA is TGTGCCATCAGGGGGGACTCCGCGGAGACC.

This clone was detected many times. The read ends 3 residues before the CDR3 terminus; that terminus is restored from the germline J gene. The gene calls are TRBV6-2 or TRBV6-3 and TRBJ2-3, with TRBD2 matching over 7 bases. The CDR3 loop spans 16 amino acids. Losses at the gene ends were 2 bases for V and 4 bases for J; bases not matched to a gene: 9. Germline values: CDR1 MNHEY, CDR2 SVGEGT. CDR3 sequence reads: CASSYIAGAGPDTQYF. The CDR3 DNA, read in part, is TGTGCCAGCAGTTACATTGCGGGAGCGGGGCCAGATACG.

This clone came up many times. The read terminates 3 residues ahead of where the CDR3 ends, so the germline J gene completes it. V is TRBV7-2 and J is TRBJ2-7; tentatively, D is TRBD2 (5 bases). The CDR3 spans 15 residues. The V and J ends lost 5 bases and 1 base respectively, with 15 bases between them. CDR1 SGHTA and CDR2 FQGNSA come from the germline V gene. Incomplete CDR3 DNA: TGTGCCAGCAGCGACTACTATCGCTCTTCCTACGAG. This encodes CASSDYYRSSYE. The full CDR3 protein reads CASSDYYRSSYEQYF.

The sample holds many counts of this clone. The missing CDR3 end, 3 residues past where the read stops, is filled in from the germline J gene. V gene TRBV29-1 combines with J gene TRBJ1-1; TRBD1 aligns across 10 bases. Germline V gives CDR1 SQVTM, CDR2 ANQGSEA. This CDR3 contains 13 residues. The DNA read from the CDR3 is TGCAGCGTTACCCGGGGGACAGGGGCCGAA. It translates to CSVTRGTGAE. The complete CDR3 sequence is CSVTRGTGAEAFF.

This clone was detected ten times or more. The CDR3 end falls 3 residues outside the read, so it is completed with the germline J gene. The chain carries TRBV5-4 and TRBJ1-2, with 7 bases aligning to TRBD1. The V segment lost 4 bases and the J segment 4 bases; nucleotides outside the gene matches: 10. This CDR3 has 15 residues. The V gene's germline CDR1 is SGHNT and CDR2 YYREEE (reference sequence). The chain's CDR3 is CASSTQTGITYGYTF. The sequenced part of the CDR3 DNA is TGTGCCAGCAGCACTCAGACAGGGATCACCTATGGC.

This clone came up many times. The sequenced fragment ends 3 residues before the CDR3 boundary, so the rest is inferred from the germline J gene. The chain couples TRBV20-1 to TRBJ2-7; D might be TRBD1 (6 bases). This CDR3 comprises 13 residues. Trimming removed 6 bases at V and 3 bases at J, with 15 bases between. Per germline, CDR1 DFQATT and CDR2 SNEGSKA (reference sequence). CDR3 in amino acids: CSANRDDNYEQYF. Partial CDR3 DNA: TGCAGTGCCAACAGGGACGACAACTACGAG.

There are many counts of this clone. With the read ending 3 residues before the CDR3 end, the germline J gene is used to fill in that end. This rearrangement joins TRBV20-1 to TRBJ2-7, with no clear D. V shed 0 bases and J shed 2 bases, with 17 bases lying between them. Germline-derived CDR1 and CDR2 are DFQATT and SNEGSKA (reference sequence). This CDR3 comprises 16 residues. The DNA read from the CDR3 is TGCAGTGCTAGAGATAAGGTTGGCCCTTTCGCCTACGAG. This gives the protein CSARDKVGPFAYE. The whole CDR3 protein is CSARDKVGPFAYEQYF.

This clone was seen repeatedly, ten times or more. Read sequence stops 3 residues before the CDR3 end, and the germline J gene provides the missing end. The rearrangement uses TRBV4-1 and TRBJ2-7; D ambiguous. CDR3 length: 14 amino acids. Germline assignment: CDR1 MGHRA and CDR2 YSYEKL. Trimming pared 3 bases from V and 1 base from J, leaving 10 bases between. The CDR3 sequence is CASSHASVSYEQYF. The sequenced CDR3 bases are TGCGCCAGCAGCCATGCAAGCGTGTCCTACGAG.

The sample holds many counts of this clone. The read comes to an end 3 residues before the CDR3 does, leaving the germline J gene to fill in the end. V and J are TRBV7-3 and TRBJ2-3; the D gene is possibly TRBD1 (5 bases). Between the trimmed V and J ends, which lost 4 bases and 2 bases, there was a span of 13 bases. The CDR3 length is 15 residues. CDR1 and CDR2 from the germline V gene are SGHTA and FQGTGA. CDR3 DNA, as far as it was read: TGTGCCAGCAGCTCCAGCGTAGGACACACAGATACG. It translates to CASSSSVGHTDT. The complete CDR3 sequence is CASSSSVGHTDTQYF.

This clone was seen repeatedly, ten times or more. The sequenced part of the CDR3 DNA is TGTGCCAGCAGCTGGCTTCGATGGACTGAA. Residues: CASSWLRWTE. In full, the CDR3 reads CASSWLRWTEAFF. V usage is TRBV7-3 and J usage is TRBJ1-1; D not certain. The sequenced fragment ends 3 residues before the CDR3 boundary, so the rest is inferred from the germline J gene. The CDR3 covers 13 residues. V was pared by 4 bases and J by 5 bases, with 11 bases between. The V gene's germline CDR1 is SGHTA and CDR2 FQGTGA.

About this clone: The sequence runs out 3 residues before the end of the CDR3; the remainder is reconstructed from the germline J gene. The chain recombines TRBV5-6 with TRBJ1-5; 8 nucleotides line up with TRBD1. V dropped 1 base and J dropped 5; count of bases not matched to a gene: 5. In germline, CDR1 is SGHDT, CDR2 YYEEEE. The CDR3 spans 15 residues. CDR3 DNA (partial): TGTGCCAGCAGCTTGCTAGCAGGGGGCGATCAGCCC. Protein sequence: CASSLLAGGDQP. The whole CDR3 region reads CASSLLAGGDQPQHF.

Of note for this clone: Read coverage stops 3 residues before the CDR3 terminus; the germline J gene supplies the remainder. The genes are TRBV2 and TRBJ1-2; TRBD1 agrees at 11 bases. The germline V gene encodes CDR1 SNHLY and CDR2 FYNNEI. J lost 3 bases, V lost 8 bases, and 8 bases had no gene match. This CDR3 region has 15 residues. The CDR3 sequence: CASGTGGSSDYGYTF. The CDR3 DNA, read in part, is TGTGCCAGCGGGACAGGGGGTAGCTCGGACTATGGC.

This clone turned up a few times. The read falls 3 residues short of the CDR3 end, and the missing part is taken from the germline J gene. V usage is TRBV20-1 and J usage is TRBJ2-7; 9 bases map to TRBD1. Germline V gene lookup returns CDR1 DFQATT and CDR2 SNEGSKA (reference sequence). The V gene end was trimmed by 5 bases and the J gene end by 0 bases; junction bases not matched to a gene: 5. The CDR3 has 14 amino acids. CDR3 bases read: TGCAGTGCTCCCCCGGGACAGGGCTCCTACGAG. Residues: CSAPPGQGSYE. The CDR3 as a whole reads CSAPPGQGSYEQYF.

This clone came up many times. CDR3 bases read: TGTGCCAGCTCACCGGCGAATCCGGGGTACACCGGGGAG. It translates to CASSPANPGYTGE. In full, the CDR3 reads CASSPANPGYTGELFF. The chain recombines TRBV18 with TRBJ2-2; tentative D call: TRBD2 (5 bases). The DNA ends 3 residues before the CDR3 does, and the rest of the CDR3 is filled in from the germline J gene. The CDR3 runs 16 residues. The V gene's germline CDR1 is KGHSH and CDR2 LQKENI. Deletions cut 3 bases from V and 3 bases from J, with 14 bases between. Supplemented by reference TRBV18 and TRBJ2-2, the full variable domain reads NAGVMQNPRHLVRRRGQEARLRCSPMKGHSHVYWYRQLPEEGLKFMVYLQKENIIDESGMPKERFSAEFPKEGPSILRIQQVVRGDSAAYFCASSPANPGYTGELFFGEGSRLTVL.